This T cell receptor (beta chain) was captured by sequencing in a study of blood T cell repertoires in COVID-19. Sequenced by immunoSEQ multiplex PCR; TCRdb stores in-frame clones only, minus some. This sample has 130,000 or so clones; about 84% occur once, and the top ten carry roughly 3.9%. Sequencing used peripheral blood. This receptor was obtained from a man aged 60-69 years with acute or convalescent COVID-19.

The CDR3, as DNA: TGTGCCAGCAAAACGGACAGGGACGCTTTCTTT. This gives the protein CASKTDRDAFF. The chain uses TRBV2 and TRBJ1-1; 8 nucleotides match TRBD1. V trimming: 7 bases; J trimming: 11 bases; junction bases outside the gene matches: 6. This CDR3 is built from 11 residues. The germline CDR1 and CDR2 sequences are SNHLY and FYNNEI.